This entry lists 15 T cell receptor beta chains sequenced from one sample in a study of CD8+ T cells in alopecia areata. cDNA prepared by RNA extraction and subsequent reverse transcription served as the template for sequencing. Sequencing was performed with immunoSEQ multiplex PCR; in TCRdb, only in-frame clones are kept and a portion is missing. This table holds about 210,000 clones, more than 60% found once. The treatment denotes: oral pan-JAK inhibitor, 5-10 mg twice daily. This specimen was CD4+ T cells sorted from blood, taken at approximately week 42, from a patient treated with tofacitinib. Receptors originate from a human donor with alopecia areata.

The chain is built from TRBV15 and TRBJ2-7, with a tentative D call TRBD1 (5 bases). This CDR3 spans 13 amino acids. Trimming took off 5 bases at V and 7 bases at J, with 15 bases between the two ends. Germline V lookup: CDR1 LNHNV, CDR2 YYDKDF (reference sequence). CDR3 in amino acids: CATSLDGAGEQYF. CDR3 bases: TGTGCCACCAGCCTGGATGGGGCTGGGGAGCAGTACTTC.

The chain joins TRBV20-1 to TRBJ1-4; D not certain. The V gene's germline CDR1 is DFQATT and CDR2 SNEGSKA (reference sequence). V lost 7 bases and J lost 8, with 11 bases in between. The CDR3 has 11 amino acids. The CDR3 DNA reads as TGCAGTGTCGACCATGGGGAAAAACTGTTTTTT. Encoded protein: CSVDHGEKLFF.

This clone was observed a few times. The gene calls are TRBV5-1 and TRBJ2-7; D is uncertain. Trimming removed 4 bases at V and 5 bases at J, with 16 bases between. This CDR3 comprises 14 residues. The V gene's germline CDR1 is SGHRS and CDR2 YFSETQ. The CDR3: CASSSTQERHEQYF. CDR3 nucleotides: TGCGCCAGCAGCAGTACCCAGGAACGTCACGAGCAGTACTTC.

The chain combines TRBV7-8 with TRBJ2-4; tentatively, D is TRBD1 (5 bases). Looked up from germline, CDR1 is SGHVS and CDR2 is FQNEAQ. The CDR3 spans 15 residues. V shed 8 bases and J shed 11 bases, with 25 bases lying between them. Here the CDR3 DNA reads TGTGCCAGCGGTCCAAGACTGACAATTGTAGGGGTTCAGTACTTC. Its translation is CASGPRLTIVGVQYF.

V usage is TRBV18 and J usage is TRBJ1-1, with unresolved D. This CDR3 spans 14 amino acids. Trimming removed 2 bases from V and 4 bases from J, with 11 bases in between. Germline CDR1 and CDR2: KGHSH and LQKENI. As DNA, the CDR3 is TGTGCCAGCTCACCATCCTCGGTCGCCACTGAAGCTTTCTTT. It encodes CASSPSSVATEAFF.

The table lists this clone with a count of one. The chain recombines TRBV6-6 with TRBJ2-7; no firm D call. Trimming stripped 6 bases from V and 0 bases from J, with 9 bases between. The CDR3 totals 13 residues. Per germline, CDR1 MNHNY and CDR2 SVGAGI (reference sequence). CDR3 loop: CASSRTSSYEQYF. CDR3 in DNA: TGTGCCAGCAGCCGAACAAGCTCCTACGAGCAGTACTTC.

The chain is built from TRBV5-1 and TRBJ2-6; 8 bases map to TRBD1. After removal of 5 bases from V and 0 bases from J, the junction contained 7 bases not matched to a gene. Germline values: CDR1 SGHRS, CDR2 YFSETQ. This CDR3 contains 17 residues. The CDR3 loop reads CASRGRDRSSGANVLTF. CDR3 DNA sequence: TGCGCCAGCAGGGGCCGGGACAGGAGCTCTGGGGCCAACGTCCTGACTTTC.

The J gene is TRBJ1-2, the V gene TRBV29-1; tentative D call: TRBD1 (6 bases). Trimming removed 7 bases at V and 5 bases at J, with 11 bases between. The CDR3 spans 11 residues. Germline CDR1 reads SQVTM; CDR2 reads ANQGSEA. The CDR3 DNA follows: TGCAGCGGAGAACAGGGATATGGCTACACCTTC. It codes for CSGEQGYGYTF.

V gene TRBV7-8 combines with J gene TRBJ1-1; D unclear. Germline V gives CDR1 SGHVS, CDR2 FQNEAQ. Trimming took off 1 base at V and 1 base at J, with 7 bases between the two ends. There are 14 residues in the CDR3. This CDR3 reads CASSLGAANTEAFF. As DNA, the CDR3 is TGTGCCAGCAGCTTAGGGGCAGCGAACACTGAAGCTTTCTTT.

The V call is TRBV11-2, the J call TRBJ2-7, with D possibly TRBD1 on 5 matching bases. The CDR3 extends over 13 amino acids. V was clipped by 6 bases and J by 1 base, with 10 bases between them. Germline V gives CDR1 SGHAT, CDR2 FQNNGV. This CDR3 is CASRYGASYEQYF. Here the CDR3 DNA reads TGTGCCAGCAGGTATGGGGCGTCCTACGAGCAGTACTTC. Complete variable domain (other parts from reference TRBV11-2 and TRBJ2-7): EAGVAQSPRYKIIEKRQSVAFWCNPISGHATLYWYQQILGQGPKLLIQFQNNGVVDDSQLPKDRFSAERLKGVDSTLKIQPAKLEDSAVYLCASRYGASYEQYFGPGTRLTVT.

The rearrangement links TRBV29-1 to TRBJ2-3; D not certain. The CDR3 spans 13 residues. CDR1 and CDR2 (germline): SQVTM, ANQGSEA. Trimming cost V 4 bases and J 4 bases, with 12 bases left between them. In nucleotides, the CDR3 is TGCAGCGTTGGAGGTCAATTTCCAGATACGCAGTATTTT. Residues: CSVGGQFPDTQYF.

V and J are TRBV7-9 and TRBJ2-6; D remains ambiguous. Germline V CDR1 and CDR2: SEHNR, FQNEAQ (reference sequence). Trimming cost V 3 bases and J 0 bases, with 12 bases left between them. The CDR3 covers 17 residues. Written as DNA, the CDR3 is TGTGCCAGCAGCTTCACCGCCGGACGCTCTGGGGCCAACGTCCTGACTTTC. Translated, it gives CASSFTAGRSGANVLTF.

The sample holds a few counts of this clone. The chain carries TRBV7-2 and TRBJ2-1; 8 nucleotides line up with TRBD1. The CDR3 has 15 amino acids. Germline lookup yields CDR1 SGHTA and CDR2 FQGNSA. V shed 4 bases and J 5 bases; nucleotides not matched to a gene: 7. Written as DNA, the CDR3 is TGTGCCAGCAGCTCAGCAGGGGGCGTGAACAATGAGCAGTTCTTC. Its translation is CASSSAGGVNNEQFF.

This clone was seen many times. This chain joins TRBV28 and TRBJ2-4, with D possibly being TRBD1 (6 bases). The CDR3 spans 14 residues. The germline CDR1 and CDR2 sequences are MDHEN and SYDVKM. Trimming shortened V by 8 bases and J by 10 bases, and 21 bases separated the two germline ends. CDR3 sequence reads: CASSPNQGLLIQYF. In nucleotides, the CDR3 is TGTGCCAGCTCCCCTAATCAGGGGCTTTTAATTCAGTACTTC.

This clone was seen ten or more times. V gene TRBV15 combines with J gene TRBJ2-1, with a tentative D call TRBD1 (6 bases). V was shortened by 3 bases and J by 10 bases, with 10 bases between the two germline ends. Germline V gene sequence: CDR1 LNHNV, CDR2 YYDKDF (reference sequence). CDR3 length: 12 amino acids. The CDR3 coding sequence is TGTGCCACCAGCAGGCTCACAGGGGAGCAGTTCTTC. Its protein product is CATSRLTGEQFF.